This entry lists 2 T cell receptor beta chains sequenced from one sample in a study of response to subunit inactivated influenza vaccine. From the RT-PCR reads, TCRdb called clonotypes with MiXCR, one entry per CDR3 protein. The sample contains over 150,000 distinct CDR3 sequences, about 10% of which appear only once. This sample comprised non-naive T cells sorted from PBMCs, obtained on the day of vaccination. These receptors all stem from a man between 50 and 59 years old who received an inactivated influenza vaccine.

V gene TRBV30 combines with J gene TRBJ1-2; TRBD1 is a possible D gene (5 bases). Trimming stripped 8 bases from V and 5 bases from J, with 21 bases between. This CDR3 contains 14 residues. Germline V gene data show CDR1 as GTSNPN and CDR2 as SVGIG (reference sequence). CDR3 in DNA: TGTGCCGTTAACGGGGGACCTCGGCGGTATGGCTACACCTTC. Its protein is CAVNGGPRRYGYTF. The whole variable domain, remainder taken from reference TRBV30 and TRBJ1-2, is SQTIHQWPATLVQPVGSPLSLECTVEGTSNPNLYWYRQAAGRGLQLLFYSVGIGQISSEVPQNLSASRPQDRQFILSSKKLLLSDSGFYLCAVNGGPRRYGYTFGSGTRLTVV.

Here the CDR3 DNA reads TGCAGTGCTAGAGATTGGGGGGGGCAGTACAATGAGCAGTTCTTC. It is translated as CSARDWGGQYNEQFF. This rearrangement joins TRBV20-1 to TRBJ2-1; possible D gene TRBD2, 7 bases. CDR3 length equals 15 residues. Germline V gene lookup returns CDR1 DFQATT and CDR2 SNEGSKA (reference sequence). Trimming left V 0 bases short and J 4 bases short, with 13 bases between.